This TCR beta chain was sequenced during a study of T cell responses to AZD1222 COVID-19 vaccine. Germline CDR1 SGHVS, CDR2 FQNEAQ. After removal of 5 bases from V and 6 bases from J, the junction contained 10 bases not matched to a gene. There are 15 residues in the CDR3. Sequencing was performed with immunoSEQ multiplex PCR; in TCRdb, only in-frame clones are kept and a portion is missing. The sample shows about 140,000 clones, less than 95% of them seen only once. Concerning this clone itself: Its target is not known.

Study-level results: White British donors predominated, females outnumbered males, and clonal diversity was possibly underestimated.

Sequenced here: peripheral blood, sampled 28 days after the second dose of the MenACWY control vaccine. The chain links TRBV7-8 to TRBJ2-3, with TRBD2 identical over 8 bases. The sequence derives from an adult who received the MenACWY meningococcal vaccine as a control. CDR3 loop: CASSLGAGGGDTQYF. In DNA form, the CDR3 reads TGTGCCAGCAGCCTGGGGGCGGGGGGCGGTGATACGCAGTATTTT.